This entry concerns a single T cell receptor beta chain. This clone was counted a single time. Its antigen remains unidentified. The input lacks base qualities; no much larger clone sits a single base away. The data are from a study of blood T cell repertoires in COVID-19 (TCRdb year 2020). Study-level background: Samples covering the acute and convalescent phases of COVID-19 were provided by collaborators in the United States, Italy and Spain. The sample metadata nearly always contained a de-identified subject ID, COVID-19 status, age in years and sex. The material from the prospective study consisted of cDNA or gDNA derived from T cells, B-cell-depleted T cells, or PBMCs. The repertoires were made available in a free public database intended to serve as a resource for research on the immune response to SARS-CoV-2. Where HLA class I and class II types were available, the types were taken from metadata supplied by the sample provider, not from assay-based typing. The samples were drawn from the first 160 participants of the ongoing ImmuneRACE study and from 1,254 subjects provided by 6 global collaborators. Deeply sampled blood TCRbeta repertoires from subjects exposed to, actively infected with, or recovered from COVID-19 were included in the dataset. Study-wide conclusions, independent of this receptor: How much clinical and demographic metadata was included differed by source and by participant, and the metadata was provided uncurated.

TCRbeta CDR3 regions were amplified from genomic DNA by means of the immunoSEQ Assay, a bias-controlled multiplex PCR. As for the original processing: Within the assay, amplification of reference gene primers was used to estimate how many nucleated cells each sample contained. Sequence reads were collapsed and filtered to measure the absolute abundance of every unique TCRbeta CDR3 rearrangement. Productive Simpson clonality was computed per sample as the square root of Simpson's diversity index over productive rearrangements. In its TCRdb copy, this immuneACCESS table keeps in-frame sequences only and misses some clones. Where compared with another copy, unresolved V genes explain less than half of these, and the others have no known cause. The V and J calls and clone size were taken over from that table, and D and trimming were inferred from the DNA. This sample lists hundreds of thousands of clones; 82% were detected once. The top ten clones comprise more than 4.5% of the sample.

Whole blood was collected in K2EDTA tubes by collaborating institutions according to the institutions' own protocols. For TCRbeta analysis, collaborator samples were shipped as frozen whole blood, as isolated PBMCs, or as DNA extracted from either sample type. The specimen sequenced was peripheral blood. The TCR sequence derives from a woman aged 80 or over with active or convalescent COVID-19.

The CDR3 region: CASSTIIGRGRHNSPLHF. The DNA reads TGTGCCAGTAGTACCATTATCGGCAGGGGGAGGCATAATTCACCCCTCCACTTT. Rearrangement joined TRBV19 to TRBJ1-6; 7 junctional bases match TRBD1. Relative to germline, V is missing 4 bases and J is missing 5 bases, with 14 bases of the junction outside any gene match. Via the germline V gene (reference sequence), CDR1 is LNHDA and CDR2 SQIVND. There are 18 amino acids in the CDR3, from cysteine to phenylalanine inclusive. The sequence is cut down to CDR3 DNA, 54 bases in frame from base 1.